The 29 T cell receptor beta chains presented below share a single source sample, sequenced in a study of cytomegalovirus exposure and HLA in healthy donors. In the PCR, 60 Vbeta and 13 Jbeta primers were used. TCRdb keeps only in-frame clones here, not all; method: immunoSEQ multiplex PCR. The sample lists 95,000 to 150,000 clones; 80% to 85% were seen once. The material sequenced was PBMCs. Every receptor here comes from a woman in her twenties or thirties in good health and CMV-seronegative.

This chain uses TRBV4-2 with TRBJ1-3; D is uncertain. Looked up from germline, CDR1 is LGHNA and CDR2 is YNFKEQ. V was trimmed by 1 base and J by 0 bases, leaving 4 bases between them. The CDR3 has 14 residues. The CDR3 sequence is CASSQGLSGNTIYF. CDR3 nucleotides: TGTGCCAGCAGCCAAGGTCTCTCTGGAAACACCATATATTTT.

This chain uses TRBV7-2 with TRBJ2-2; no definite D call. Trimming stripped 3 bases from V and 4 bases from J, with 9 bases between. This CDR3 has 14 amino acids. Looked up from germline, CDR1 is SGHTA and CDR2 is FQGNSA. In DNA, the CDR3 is TGTGCCAGCAGCTTTGTCTTCTCCACCGGGGAGCTGTTTTTT. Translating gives CASSFVFSTGELFF. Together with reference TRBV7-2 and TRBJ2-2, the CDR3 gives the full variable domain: GAGVSQSPSNKVTEKGKDVELRCDPISGHTALYWYRQSLGQGLEFLIYFQGNSAPDKSGLPSDRFSAERTGGSVSTLTIQRTQQEDSAVYLCASSFVFSTGELFFGEGSRLTVL.

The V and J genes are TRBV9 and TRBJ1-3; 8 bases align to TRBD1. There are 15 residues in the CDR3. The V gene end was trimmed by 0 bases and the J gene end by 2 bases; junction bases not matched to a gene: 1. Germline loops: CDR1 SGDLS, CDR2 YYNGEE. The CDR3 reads CASSVATGAGNTIYF. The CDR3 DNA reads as TGTGCCAGCAGCGTAGCGACAGGGGCTGGAAACACCATATATTTT. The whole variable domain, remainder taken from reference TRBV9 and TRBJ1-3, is DSGVTQTPKHLITATGQRVTLRCSPRSGDLSVYWYQQSLDQGLQFLIQYYNGEERAKGNILERFSAQQFPDLHSELNLSSLELGDSALYFCASSVATGAGNTIYFGEGSWLTVV.

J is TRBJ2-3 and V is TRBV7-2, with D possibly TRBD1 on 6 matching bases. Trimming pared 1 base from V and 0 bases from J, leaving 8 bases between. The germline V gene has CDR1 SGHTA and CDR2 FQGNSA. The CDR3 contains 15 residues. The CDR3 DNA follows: TGTGCCAGCAGCTTAGGGGGGCAGAGCACAGATACGCAGTATTTT. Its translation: CASSLGGQSTDTQYF.

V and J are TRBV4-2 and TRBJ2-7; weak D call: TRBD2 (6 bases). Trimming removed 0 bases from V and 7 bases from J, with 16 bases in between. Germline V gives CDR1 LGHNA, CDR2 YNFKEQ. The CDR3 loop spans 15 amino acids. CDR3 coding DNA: TGTGCCAGCAGCCAAGATAGCCACCGCGCGGGAGAGCAGTACTTC. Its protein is CASSQDSHRAGEQYF.

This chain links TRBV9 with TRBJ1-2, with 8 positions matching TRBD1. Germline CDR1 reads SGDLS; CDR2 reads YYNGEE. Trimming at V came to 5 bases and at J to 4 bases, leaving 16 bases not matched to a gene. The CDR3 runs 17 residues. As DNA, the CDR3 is TGTGCCAGCAGTGGTTTGGACGAACAAGACAGGGGCTATGGCTACACCTTC. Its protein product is CASSGLDEQDRGYGYTF.

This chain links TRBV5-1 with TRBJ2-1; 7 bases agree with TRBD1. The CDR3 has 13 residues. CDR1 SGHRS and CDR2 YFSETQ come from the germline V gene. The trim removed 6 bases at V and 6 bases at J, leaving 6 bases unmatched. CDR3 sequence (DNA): TGCGCCAGCACCCGACAGGGTCCCAATGAGCAGTTCTTC. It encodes CASTRQGPNEQFF.

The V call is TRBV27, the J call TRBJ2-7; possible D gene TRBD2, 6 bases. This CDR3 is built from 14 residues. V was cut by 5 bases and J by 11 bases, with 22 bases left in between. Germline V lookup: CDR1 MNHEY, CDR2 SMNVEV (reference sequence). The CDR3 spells CASSPLAGGAREYF. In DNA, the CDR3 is TGTGCCAGCAGTCCCCTCGCCGGAGGGGCGAGGGAGTACTTC.

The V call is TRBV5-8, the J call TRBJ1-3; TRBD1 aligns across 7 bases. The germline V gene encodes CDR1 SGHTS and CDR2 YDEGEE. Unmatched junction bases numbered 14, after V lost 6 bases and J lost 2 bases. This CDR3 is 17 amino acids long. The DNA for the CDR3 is TGTGCCAGCACCTCGACAGGGACTCGAGTCCCTGGAAACACCATATATTTT. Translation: CASTSTGTRVPGNTIYF.

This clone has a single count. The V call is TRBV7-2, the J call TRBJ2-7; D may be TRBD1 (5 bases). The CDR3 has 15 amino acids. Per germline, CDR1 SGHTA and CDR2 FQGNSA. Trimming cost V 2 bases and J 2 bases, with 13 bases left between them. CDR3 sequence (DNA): TGTGCCAGCAGCTTATCAGGGTCCACCCCCTACGAGCAGTACTTC. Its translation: CASSLSGSTPYEQYF.

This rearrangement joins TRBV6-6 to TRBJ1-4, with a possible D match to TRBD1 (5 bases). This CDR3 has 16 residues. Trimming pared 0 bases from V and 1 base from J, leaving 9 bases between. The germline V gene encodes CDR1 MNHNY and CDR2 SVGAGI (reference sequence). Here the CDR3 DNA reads TGTGCCAGCAGTTACTCCAGGGTCGGAACTAATGAAAAACTGTTTTTT. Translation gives CASSYSRVGTNEKLFF.

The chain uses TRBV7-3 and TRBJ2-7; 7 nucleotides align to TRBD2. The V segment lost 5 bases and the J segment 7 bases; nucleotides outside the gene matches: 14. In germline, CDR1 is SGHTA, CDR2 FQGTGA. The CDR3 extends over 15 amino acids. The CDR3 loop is CASSQIGGETREQYF. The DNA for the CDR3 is TGTGCCAGCAGCCAAATTGGGGGGGAGACCCGGGAGCAGTACTTC. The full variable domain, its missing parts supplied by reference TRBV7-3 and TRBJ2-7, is GAGVSQTPSNKVTEKGKYVELRCDPISGHTALYWYRQSLGQGPEFLIYFQGTGAADDSGLPNDRFFAVRPEGSVSTLKIQRTERGDSAVYLCASSQIGGETREQYFGPGTRLTVT.

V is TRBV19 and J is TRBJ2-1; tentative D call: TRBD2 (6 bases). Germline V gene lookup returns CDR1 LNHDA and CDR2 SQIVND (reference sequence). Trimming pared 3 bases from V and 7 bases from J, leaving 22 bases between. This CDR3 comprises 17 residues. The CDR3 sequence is CASSIGAGLVRGNEQFF. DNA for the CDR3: TGTGCCAGTAGTATCGGAGCGGGCCTAGTGAGAGGGAATGAGCAGTTCTTC.

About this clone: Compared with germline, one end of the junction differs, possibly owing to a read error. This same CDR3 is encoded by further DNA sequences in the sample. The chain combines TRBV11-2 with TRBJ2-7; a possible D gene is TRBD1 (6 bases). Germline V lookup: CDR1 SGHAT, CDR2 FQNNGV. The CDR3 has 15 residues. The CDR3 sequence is CASSLTPGTTYEQYF. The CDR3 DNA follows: TGTGCCAGTAGCTTAACCCCCGGGACAACGTACGAGCAGTACTTC. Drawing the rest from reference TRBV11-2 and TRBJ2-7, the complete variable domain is EAGVAQSPRYKIIEKRQSVAFWCNPISGHATLYWYQQILGQGPKLLIQFQNNGVVDDSQLPKDRFSAERLKGVDSTLKIQPAKLEDSAVYLCASSLTPGTTYEQYFGPGTRLTVT.

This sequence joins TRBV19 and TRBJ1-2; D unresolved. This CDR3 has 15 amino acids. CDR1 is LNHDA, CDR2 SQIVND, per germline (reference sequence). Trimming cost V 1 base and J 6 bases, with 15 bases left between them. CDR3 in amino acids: CASSIARGYMDGYTF. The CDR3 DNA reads TGTGCCAGTAGTATAGCGAGAGGTTATATGGATGGCTACACCTTC.

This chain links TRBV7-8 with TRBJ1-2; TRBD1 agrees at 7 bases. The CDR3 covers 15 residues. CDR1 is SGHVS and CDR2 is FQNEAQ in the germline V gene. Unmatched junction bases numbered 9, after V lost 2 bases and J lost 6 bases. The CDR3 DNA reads TGTGCCAGCAGCTTAAAACCATCAGGGACAGATGGCTACACCTTC. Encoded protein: CASSLKPSGTDGYTF. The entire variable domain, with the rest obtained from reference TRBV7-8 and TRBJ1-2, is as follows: GAGVSQSPRYKVAKRGQDVALRCDPISGHVSLFWYQQALGQGPEFLTYFQNEAQLDKSGLPSDRFFAERPEGSVSTLKIQRTQQEDSAVYLCASSLKPSGTDGYTFGSGTRLTVV.

The CDR3 protein is CASSQGPPGQAYEQYF. As DNA, the CDR3 is TGCGCCAGCAGCCAAGGTCCTCCGGGACAGGCGTACGAGCAGTACTTC. The chain is built from TRBV4-3 and TRBJ2-7, with 8 bases aligning to TRBD1. CDR1 and CDR2 (germline): LGHNA, YSLEER. The CDR3 length is 16 residues. The V and J ends lost 1 base and 4 bases, in that order; junction bases with no gene match: 9.

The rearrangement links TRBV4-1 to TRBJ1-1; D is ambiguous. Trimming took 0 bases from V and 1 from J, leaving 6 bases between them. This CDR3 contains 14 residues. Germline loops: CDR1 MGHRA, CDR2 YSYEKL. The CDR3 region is CASSQDWANTEAFF. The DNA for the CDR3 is TGCGCCAGCAGCCAAGATTGGGCGAACACTGAAGCTTTCTTT.

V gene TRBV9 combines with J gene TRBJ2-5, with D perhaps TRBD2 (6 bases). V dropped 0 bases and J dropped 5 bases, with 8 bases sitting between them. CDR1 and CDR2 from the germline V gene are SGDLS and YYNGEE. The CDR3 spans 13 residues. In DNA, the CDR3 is TGTGCCAGCAGCGTAGGGCTAGCGGAGACCCAGTACTTC. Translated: CASSVGLAETQYF.

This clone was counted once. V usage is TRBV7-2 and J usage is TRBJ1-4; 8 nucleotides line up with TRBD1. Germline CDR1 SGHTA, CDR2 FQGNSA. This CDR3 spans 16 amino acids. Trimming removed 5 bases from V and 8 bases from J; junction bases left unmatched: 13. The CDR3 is CASSPEGTGRGEKLFF. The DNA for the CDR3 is TGTGCCAGCAGCCCCGAGGGGACAGGAAGAGGGGAAAAACTGTTTTTT.

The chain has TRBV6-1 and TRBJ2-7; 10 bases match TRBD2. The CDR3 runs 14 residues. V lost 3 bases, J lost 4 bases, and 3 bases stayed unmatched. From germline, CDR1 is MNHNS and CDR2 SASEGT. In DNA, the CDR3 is TGTGCCAGCAGTGATACTAGCGGGAATTACGAGCAGTACTTC. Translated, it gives CASSDTSGNYEQYF.

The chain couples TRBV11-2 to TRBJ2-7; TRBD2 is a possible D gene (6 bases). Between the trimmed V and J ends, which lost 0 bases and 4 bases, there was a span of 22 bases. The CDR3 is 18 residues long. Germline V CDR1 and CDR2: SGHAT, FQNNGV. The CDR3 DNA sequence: TGTGCCAGCAGCTTAGAGGTCGGGGGACCCGGCAGCTCATACGAGCAGTACTTC. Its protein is CASSLEVGGPGSSYEQYF. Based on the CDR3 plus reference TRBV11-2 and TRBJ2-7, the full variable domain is EAGVAQSPRYKIIEKRQSVAFWCNPISGHATLYWYQQILGQGPKLLIQFQNNGVVDDSQLPKDRFSAERLKGVDSTLKIQPAKLEDSAVYLCASSLEVGGPGSSYEQYFGPGTRLTVT.

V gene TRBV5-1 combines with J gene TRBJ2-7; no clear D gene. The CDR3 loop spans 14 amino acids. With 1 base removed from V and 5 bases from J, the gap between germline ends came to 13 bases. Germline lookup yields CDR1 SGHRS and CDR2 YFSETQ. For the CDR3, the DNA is TGCGCCAGCAGCTTGCGGGTTCCAATAGACGAGCAGTACTTC. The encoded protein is CASSLRVPIDEQYF.

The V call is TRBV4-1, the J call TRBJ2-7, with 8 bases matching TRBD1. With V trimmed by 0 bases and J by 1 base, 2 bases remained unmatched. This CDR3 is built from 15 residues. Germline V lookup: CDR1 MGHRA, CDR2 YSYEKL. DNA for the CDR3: TGCGCCAGCAGCCAAGATTGGACAGGGTCCTACGAGCAGTACTTC. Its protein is CASSQDWTGSYEQYF.

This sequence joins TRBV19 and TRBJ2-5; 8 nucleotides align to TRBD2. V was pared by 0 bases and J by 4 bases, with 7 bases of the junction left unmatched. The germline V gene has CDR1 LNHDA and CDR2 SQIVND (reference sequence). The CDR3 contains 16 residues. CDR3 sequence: CASSIDQAGLGETQYF. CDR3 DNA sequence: TGTGCCAGTAGTATAGATCAGGCGGGACTAGGAGAGACCCAGTACTTC.

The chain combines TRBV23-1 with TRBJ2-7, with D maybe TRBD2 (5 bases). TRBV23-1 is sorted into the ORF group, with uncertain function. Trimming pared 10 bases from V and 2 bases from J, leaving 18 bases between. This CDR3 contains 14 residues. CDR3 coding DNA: TGCGCCACCACCCGACTAAGGCGTACCTACGAGCAGTACTTC. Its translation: CATTRLRRTYEQYF.

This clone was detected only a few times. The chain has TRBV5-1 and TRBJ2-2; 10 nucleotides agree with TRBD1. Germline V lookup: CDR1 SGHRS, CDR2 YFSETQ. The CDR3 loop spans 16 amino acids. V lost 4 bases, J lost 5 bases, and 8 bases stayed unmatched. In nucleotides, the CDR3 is TGCGCCAGCAGCGAGGGACAGGGGTTGGGGACCGGGGAGCTGTTTTTT. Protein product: CASSEGQGLGTGELFF.

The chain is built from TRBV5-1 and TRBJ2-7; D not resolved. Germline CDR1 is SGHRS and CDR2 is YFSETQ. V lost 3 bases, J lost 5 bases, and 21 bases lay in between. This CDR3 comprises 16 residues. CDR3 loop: CASSSLPGSSQHEQYF. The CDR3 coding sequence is TGCGCCAGCAGCTCATTACCGGGTTCAAGCCAGCACGAGCAGTACTTC.

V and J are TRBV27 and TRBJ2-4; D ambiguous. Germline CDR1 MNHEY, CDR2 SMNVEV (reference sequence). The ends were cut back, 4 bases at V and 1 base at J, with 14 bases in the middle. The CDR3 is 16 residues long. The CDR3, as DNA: TGTGCCAGCAGTTCGATCTCGCACCGGGCCAAAAACATTCAGTACTTC. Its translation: CASSSISHRAKNIQYF.